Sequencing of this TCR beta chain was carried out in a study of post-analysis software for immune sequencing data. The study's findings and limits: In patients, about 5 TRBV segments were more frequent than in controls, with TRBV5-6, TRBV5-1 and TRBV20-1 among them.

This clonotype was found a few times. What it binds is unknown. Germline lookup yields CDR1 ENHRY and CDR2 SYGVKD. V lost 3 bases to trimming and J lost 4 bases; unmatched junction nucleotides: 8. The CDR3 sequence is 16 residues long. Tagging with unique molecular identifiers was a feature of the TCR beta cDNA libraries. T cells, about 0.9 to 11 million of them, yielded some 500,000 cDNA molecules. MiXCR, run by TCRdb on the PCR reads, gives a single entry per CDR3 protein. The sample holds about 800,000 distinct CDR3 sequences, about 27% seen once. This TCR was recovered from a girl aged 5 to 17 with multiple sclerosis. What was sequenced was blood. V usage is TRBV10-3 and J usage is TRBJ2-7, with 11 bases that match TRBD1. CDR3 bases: TGTGCCATCAGTGACGGACAGGGGGCCGCTACTTACGAGCAGTACTTC. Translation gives CAISDGQGAATYEQYF.